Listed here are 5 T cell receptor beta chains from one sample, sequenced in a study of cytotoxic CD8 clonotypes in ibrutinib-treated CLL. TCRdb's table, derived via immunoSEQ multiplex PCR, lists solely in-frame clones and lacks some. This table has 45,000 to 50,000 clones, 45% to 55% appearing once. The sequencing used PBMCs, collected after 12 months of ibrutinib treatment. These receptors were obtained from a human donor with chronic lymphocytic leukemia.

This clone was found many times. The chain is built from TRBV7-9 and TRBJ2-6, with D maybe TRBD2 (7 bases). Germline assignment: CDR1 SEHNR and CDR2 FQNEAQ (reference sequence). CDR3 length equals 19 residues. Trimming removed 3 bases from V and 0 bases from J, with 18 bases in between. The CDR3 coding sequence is TGTGCCAGCAGCTTGGGTTCCGGGGGGCCCCCCTCTGGGGCCAACGTCCTGACTTTC. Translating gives CASSLGSGGPPSGANVLTF.

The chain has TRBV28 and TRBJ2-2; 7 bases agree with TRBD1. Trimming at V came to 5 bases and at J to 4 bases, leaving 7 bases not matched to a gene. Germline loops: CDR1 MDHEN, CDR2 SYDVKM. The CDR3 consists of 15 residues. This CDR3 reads CASSRPTGRTGELFF. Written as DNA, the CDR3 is TGTGCCAGCAGTCGGCCGACAGGGCGCACCGGGGAGCTGTTTTTT.

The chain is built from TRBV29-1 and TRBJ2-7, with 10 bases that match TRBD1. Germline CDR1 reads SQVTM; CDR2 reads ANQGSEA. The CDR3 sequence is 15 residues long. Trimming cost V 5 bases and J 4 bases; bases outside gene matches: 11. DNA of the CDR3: TGCAGCGTTAGGGGCCAGGGGGACAGGGGTTACGAGCAGTACTTC. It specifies CSVRGQGDRGYEQYF.

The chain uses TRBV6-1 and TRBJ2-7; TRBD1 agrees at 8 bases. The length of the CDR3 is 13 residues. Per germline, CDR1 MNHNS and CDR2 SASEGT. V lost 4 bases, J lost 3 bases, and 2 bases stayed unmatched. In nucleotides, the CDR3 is TGTGCCAGCAGTGGGGACAGGCACTACGAGCAGTACTTC. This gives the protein CASSGDRHYEQYF.

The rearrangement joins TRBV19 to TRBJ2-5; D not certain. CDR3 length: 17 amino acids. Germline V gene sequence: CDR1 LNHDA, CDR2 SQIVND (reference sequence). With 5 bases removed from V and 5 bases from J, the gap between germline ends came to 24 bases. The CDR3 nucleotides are TGTGCCAGTAGTGACGGCATATGGATCATCGTCGACGAGACCCAGTACTTC. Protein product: CASSDGIWIIVDETQYF.